This T cell receptor beta chain was captured in a study of beta chain features in type 1 diabetes. Expressed TCRB transcripts were sequenced because the isolated RNA had all been reverse transcribed beforehand. The average output of naive, central memory and regulatory T cell samples was approximately 3.8 million reads. The table came from immunoSEQ multiplex PCR; TCRdb's copy has only in-frame clones and leaves some out. This table holds 200,000 to 250,000 clones, under 13% found once. A remark on this clone: Its antigen remains unknown.

Germline lookup yields CDR1 SGHNT and CDR2 YYREEE (reference sequence). There are 15 residues in the CDR3. The junction had 9 bases not matched to a gene; V was cut back by 6 bases and J by 1 base. All of the sorted populations showed purity greater than 95%. The study, taken as a whole, reports: Naive, central memory and regulatory TCRB repertoires appeared more similar among patients than healthy donors. Over-representation of high TCR-expressing cells was a possible consequence of cDNA sequencing.

The gene calls are TRBV5-4 and TRBJ2-5, with TRBD2 matching over 7 bases. This TCR came from a man aged 18 to 29 in good health. Sequencing input: central memory CD4+ T cells from blood. The CDR3 nucleotides read TGTGCCAGCACGGAGGCTAGCGGAACCCAAGAGACCCAGTACTTC. Its protein product is CASTEASGTQETQYF.